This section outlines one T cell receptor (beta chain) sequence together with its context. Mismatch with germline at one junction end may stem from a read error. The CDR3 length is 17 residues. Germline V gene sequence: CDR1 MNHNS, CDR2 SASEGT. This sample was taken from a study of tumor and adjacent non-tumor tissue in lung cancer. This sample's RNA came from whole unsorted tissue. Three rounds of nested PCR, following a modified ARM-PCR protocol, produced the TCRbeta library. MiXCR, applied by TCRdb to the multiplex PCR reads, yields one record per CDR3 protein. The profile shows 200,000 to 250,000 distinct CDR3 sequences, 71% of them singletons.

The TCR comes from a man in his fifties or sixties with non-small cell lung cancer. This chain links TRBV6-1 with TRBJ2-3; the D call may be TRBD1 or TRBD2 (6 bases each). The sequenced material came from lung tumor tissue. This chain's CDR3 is CASRAKGGGPSTDTQFF. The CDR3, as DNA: TGTGCCAGCAGGGCAAAAGGGGGAGGCCCCAGCACAGATACGCAGTTTTTT.